The 10 T cell receptor beta chains below come from one sample, sequenced in a study of blood T cell repertoires in COVID-19. Method: immunoSEQ multiplex PCR; TCRdb's copy keeps in-frame clones and lacks some. This sample carries a few hundred thousand clones, 85% to 90% of them seen once, and the ten largest clones take about 6%. Material: peripheral blood. All receptors derive from a woman aged 45-60 years with COVID-19, enrolled during active disease.

V usage is TRBV5-1 and J usage is TRBJ1-1, with a weak D call TRBD1 (6 bases). Trimming left V 0 bases short and J 1 base short, with 10 bases between. From germline, CDR1 is SGHRS and CDR2 YFSETQ. This CDR3 has 15 amino acids. In DNA form, the CDR3 reads TGCGCCAGCAGCTTGGTACAGGGAAAGAACACTGAAGCTTTCTTT. It translates to CASSLVQGKNTEAFF.

The rearrangement links TRBV5-1 to TRBJ1-4, with TRBD1 identical over 8 bases. Germline V gene sequence: CDR1 SGHRS, CDR2 YFSETQ. CDR3 length equals 16 residues. J was trimmed by 8 bases and V by 1 base; bases with no gene match: 10. Here the CDR3 DNA reads TGCGCCAGCAGCTTGCTCGGACAGGGTAAGGGCGAAAAACTGTTTTTT. This sequence encodes CASSLLGQGKGEKLFF.

The rearrangement uses TRBV3-1 (or the pseudogene TRBV3-2) and TRBJ1-1; D is ambiguous. CDR1 is LGHDT, CDR2 YNNKEL, per germline (reference sequence). The CDR3 runs to 13 residues. Trimming shortened V by 2 bases and J by 8 bases, and 12 bases separated the two germline ends. CDR3 nucleotide sequence: TGTGCCAGCAGCCAATTAAATCTCCCGGAAGCTTTCTTT. It is translated as CASSQLNLPEAFF.

The chain joins TRBV2 to TRBJ2-5, with 8 bases matching TRBD2. With 5 bases clipped from V and 2 bases from J, the junction kept 7 bases outside the gene matches. The CDR3 is 15 amino acids. From germline, CDR1 is SNHLY and CDR2 FYNNEI. CDR3: CASSQSGGFQETQYF. The CDR3 nucleotides read TGTGCCAGCAGTCAGTCGGGAGGGTTTCAAGAGACCCAGTACTTC.

The chain uses TRBV29-1 and TRBJ2-1; tentatively, D is TRBD2 (6 bases). V lost 4 bases to trimming and J lost 9 bases, with 19 bases between them. CDR3 size: 14 residues. CDR1 SQVTM and CDR2 ANQGSEA come from the germline V gene. CDR3 nucleotides: TGCAGCGTTGTACGGGGGAGCGGAGTTGGTGAGCAGTTCTTC. Translation: CSVVRGSGVGEQFF.

This rearrangement joins TRBV13 to TRBJ2-1, with 9 bases lining up with TRBD2. This CDR3 contains 15 residues. Germline-derived CDR1 and CDR2 are PRHDT and FYEKMQ (reference sequence). The V segment lost 0 bases and the J segment 6 bases; nucleotides outside the gene matches: 3. CDR3 DNA: TGTGCCAGCAGCTTAGGTAGCGGGGGTCCCAATGAGCAGTTCTTC. Translating it yields CASSLGSGGPNEQFF.

The chain is built from TRBV29-1 and TRBJ1-1; D might be TRBD1 (5 bases). The V and J ends lost 7 bases and 0 bases respectively, with 12 bases between them. Germline V gene lookup returns CDR1 SQVTM and CDR2 ANQGSEA. This CDR3 comprises 13 residues. The CDR3 region has the DNA TGCAGCGCCGAGGACATATTGAACACTGAAGCTTTCTTT. Amino acid sequence: CSAEDILNTEAFF. Full variable domain (missing parts from reference TRBV29-1 and TRBJ1-1): SAVISQKPSRDICQRGTSLTIQCQVDSQVTMMFWYRQQPGQSLTLIATANQGSEATYESGFVIDKFPISRPNLTFSTLTVSNMSPEDSSIYLCSAEDILNTEAFFGQGTRLTVV.

CDR3 DNA: TGTGCCAGCAGCCAAGTAGTAGCGACTAGCACAGATACGCAGTATTTT. This codes for CASSQVVATSTDTQYF. The chain joins TRBV3-1 (or the pseudogene TRBV3-2) to TRBJ2-3; possible D gene TRBD2, 5 bases. Trimming removed 1 base from V and 0 bases from J, with 11 bases in between. The CDR3 is made up of 16 amino acids. In germline, CDR1 is LGHDT, CDR2 YNNKEL (reference sequence).

The rearrangement links TRBV6-5 to TRBJ2-7; D is possibly TRBD1 (6 bases). The CDR3 is made up of 12 amino acids. Germline CDR1 reads MNHEY; CDR2 reads SVGAGI. V was cut by 7 bases and J by 3 bases, with 10 bases left in between. In nucleotides, the CDR3 is TGTGCCAGCATCGGACAGCTCTACGAGCAGTACTTC. It translates to CASIGQLYEQYF.

This clone was detected once. CDR3 sequence (DNA): TGTGCCAGTAGTTCGCGTTATACTGAAGCTTTCTTT. As protein: CASSSRYTEAFF. The gene calls are TRBV19 and TRBJ1-1; D remains ambiguous. V was trimmed by 5 bases and J by 5 bases, leaving 9 bases between them. The CDR3 sequence is 12 residues long. Germline V lookup: CDR1 LNHDA, CDR2 SQIVND (reference sequence). Complete variable domain (other parts from reference TRBV19 and TRBJ1-1): DGGITQSPKYLFRKEGQNVTLSCEQNLNHDAMYWYRQDPGQGLRLIYYSQIVNDFQKGDIAEGYSVSREKKESFPLTVTSAQKNPTAFYLCASSSRYTEAFFGQGTRLTVV.